The 16 T cell receptor beta chains presented below share a single source sample, sequenced in a study of cytomegalovirus exposure and HLA in healthy donors. It was with 60 Vbeta and 13 Jbeta primers that the PCR ran. Method: immunoSEQ multiplex PCR; TCRdb's copy keeps in-frame clones and lacks some. The data show approximately 81,000 clones, with approximately 84% seen just once and 2.4% held by the top ten. The source material was PBMCs. The receptors were sampled from a woman between 50 and 59 years old in good health and CMV-seronegative.

The chain couples TRBV18 to TRBJ1-1, with D perhaps TRBD1 (5 bases). CDR1 and CDR2 (germline): KGHSH, LQKENI. The V gene lost 6 bases and the J gene lost 3 bases, with 11 bases spanning the gap. This CDR3 comprises 13 residues. In DNA form, the CDR3 reads TGTGCCAGCTCGTTGACAGACGACACTGAAGCTTTCTTT. Translating it yields CASSLTDDTEAFF.

Written as DNA, the CDR3 is TGCGCCAGCAGCCCCAGGACTAGGACCTACAATGAGCAGTTCTTC. This sequence encodes CASSPRTRTYNEQFF. The V gene is TRBV5-1, the J gene TRBJ2-1; 7 bases align to TRBD2. Germline V CDR1 and CDR2: SGHRS, YFSETQ. With 4 bases clipped from V and 2 bases from J, the junction kept 6 bases outside the gene matches. The CDR3 contains 15 residues.

The chain uses TRBV7-9 and TRBJ1-1, with a possible D match to TRBD1 (6 bases). The V end lost 5 bases, the J end lost 1 base, and 11 bases lay between the germline ends. This CDR3 is 14 amino acids long. Looked up from germline, CDR1 is SEHNR and CDR2 is FQNEAQ (reference sequence). The CDR3 DNA is TGTGCCAGCAGCACACAGACAGGGAACACTGAAGCTTTCTTT. Protein: CASSTQTGNTEAFF. The whole variable domain, filled in from reference TRBV7-9 and TRBJ1-1, reads DTGVSQNPRHKITKRGQNVTFRCDPISEHNRLYWYRQTLGQGPEFLTYFQNEAQLEKSRLLSDRFSAERPKGSFSTLEIQRTEQGDSAMYLCASSTQTGNTEAFFGQGTRLTVV.

The chain employs TRBV4-1 and TRBJ1-4; D is perhaps TRBD1 (6 bases). There are 17 residues in the CDR3. Germline V CDR1 and CDR2: MGHRA, YSYEKL. The germline V and J ends were trimmed by 4 bases and 0 bases, with 15 bases remaining between them. Here the CDR3 DNA reads TGCGCCAGCAGCCTCTCCGGGACACCATCAACTAATGAAAAACTGTTTTTT. Its protein is CASSLSGTPSTNEKLFF.

This chain connects TRBV5-5 to TRBJ1-2; TRBD1 might be the D (5 bases). With 1 base removed from V and 5 bases from J, the gap between germline ends came to 15 bases. This CDR3 contains 15 residues. Germline V gives CDR1 SGHKS, CDR2 YYEKEE (reference sequence). The CDR3 nucleotides are TGTGCCAGCAGCTTGTCGCAGGGCCTCTGGTATGGCTACACCTTC. It yields the protein CASSLSQGLWYGYTF.

The J gene is TRBJ1-2, the V gene TRBV9; possibly TRBD1 for D (6 bases). Trimming cost V 2 bases and J 3 bases, with 20 bases left between them. Looked up from germline, CDR1 is SGDLS and CDR2 is YYNGEE. This CDR3 comprises 17 residues. CDR3 sequence (DNA): TGTGCCAGCAGCGTGTACGAGTCGGGGGGCTTTTACTATGGCTACACCTTC. This gives the protein CASSVYESGGFYYGYTF. Drawing the rest from reference TRBV9 and TRBJ1-2, the complete variable domain is DSGVTQTPKHLITATGQRVTLRCSPRSGDLSVYWYQQSLDQGLQFLIQYYNGEERAKGNILERFSAQQFPDLHSELNLSSLELGDSALYFCASSVYESGGFYYGYTFGSGTRLTVV.

The chain has TRBV6-4 and TRBJ2-2; 10 bases are shared with TRBD1. Germline V lookup: CDR1 MRHNA, CDR2 SNTAGT. The CDR3 length is 15 residues. Germline trimming cut 6 bases from V and 6 bases from J; bases unmatched to any gene: 7. This CDR3 is CASRKDRGFAGELFF. The CDR3 nucleotides are TGTGCCAGCAGGAAGGACAGGGGGTTTGCCGGGGAGCTGTTTTTT.

This sequence joins TRBV29-1 and TRBJ1-1; 9 bases are a match to TRBD1. The germline V gene has CDR1 SQVTM and CDR2 ANQGSEA. Trimming at V came to 3 bases and at J to 8 bases, leaving 7 bases not matched to a gene. The CDR3 has 13 amino acids. The CDR3 here is CSVDLTGGKEAFF. As DNA, the CDR3 is TGCAGCGTTGACTTAACAGGGGGCAAGGAAGCTTTCTTT.

The chain has TRBV11-2 and TRBJ1-3; D remains unclear. The CDR3 consists of 15 residues. The germline V gene has CDR1 SGHAT and CDR2 FQNNGV. With 0 bases removed from V and 4 bases from J, the gap between germline ends came to 10 bases. The CDR3 sequence: CASSLEPVSGNTIYF. In DNA form, the CDR3 reads TGTGCCAGCAGCTTAGAGCCAGTCTCCGGAAACACCATATATTTT.

The chain uses TRBV9 and TRBJ2-2, with a weak D call TRBD2 (6 bases). CDR1 and CDR2 (germline): SGDLS, YYNGEE. Trimming removed 0 bases from V and 6 bases from J, with 9 bases in between. This CDR3 has 14 residues. As DNA, the CDR3 is TGTGCCAGCAGCGTAGGAGGAGGGCCCGGGGAGCTGTTTTTT. It translates to CASSVGGGPGELFF.

The CDR3 DNA reads as TGTGCCAGCAGGCGACTAGCGGGAGACTACGAGCAGTACTTC. This encodes CASRRLAGDYEQYF. The gene calls are TRBV27 and TRBJ2-7, with 12 bases lining up with TRBD2. The junction had 3 bases not matched to a gene; V was cut back by 6 bases and J by 3 bases. Germline V gives CDR1 MNHEY, CDR2 SMNVEV (reference sequence). This CDR3 has 14 amino acids.

This chain links TRBV5-4 with TRBJ2-1; 12 bases align to TRBD2. The ends lost 4 bases at V and 10 bases at J; junction bases unmatched: 9. The length of the CDR3 is 15 residues. Per germline, CDR1 SGHNT and CDR2 YYREEE (reference sequence). CDR3 region: CASSQRLAGVEEQFF. The CDR3 bases are TGTGCCAGCAGCCAGCGACTAGCGGGAGTAGAGGAGCAGTTCTTC.

This chain uses TRBV12-1 with TRBJ2-1; the table's D call, TRBD1, was not checked against the DNA. TRBV12-1 is tagged as a pseudogene. There are 13 residues in the CDR3. CDR3 region: CASSLGGYNEQFF. DNA of the CDR3: TGTGCCAGCAGCTTAGGGGGCTACAATGAGCAGTTCTTC.

The chain recombines TRBV5-1 with TRBJ1-6; D unclear. Per the germline V gene, CDR1 is SGHRS and CDR2 is YFSETQ. The CDR3 contains 18 residues. V lost 1 base, J lost 8 bases, and 22 bases lay in between. DNA of the CDR3: TGCGCCAGCAGCTTGTTCCCCGACCATGCGGGTATAGATTCACCCCTCCACTTT. Residues: CASSLFPDHAGIDSPLHF.

V gene TRBV7-3 combines with J gene TRBJ2-7; TRBD2 agrees at 8 bases. V dropped 2 bases and J dropped 4; count of bases not matched to a gene: 10. Germline V gene lookup returns CDR1 SGHTA and CDR2 FQGTGA. The CDR3 spans 16 residues. CDR3 sequence (DNA): TGTGCCAGCAGCTTAGCGTTGCGACTAGCGCCGTACGAGCAGTACGTC. It specifies CASSLALRLAPYEQYV.

The genes are TRBV7-8 and TRBJ1-5; 9 bases align to TRBD1. The CDR3 runs 16 residues. The V gene's germline CDR1 is SGHVS and CDR2 FQNEAQ. The V and J ends lost 5 bases and 5 bases, in that order; junction bases with no gene match: 10. CDR3 nucleotides: TGTGCCAGCAGCGAAACCGGGACAGGGAGATATCAGCCCCAGCATTTT. This translates into CASSETGTGRYQPQHF.